Each of the 12 T cell receptor beta chains below was sequenced from the same sample in a study of T cell repertoires in ileal Crohn's disease. Profiled with immunoSEQ multiplex PCR; TCRdb holds only in-frame clones, not every one. The top ten hold 4.2% of the sample, which has over 14,000 clones, less than 85% seen once. The sequenced sample consisted of ileal tissue. These receptors were taken from an adult with Crohn's disease.

The CDR3 here is CASKPGQGQGYTF. DNA for the CDR3: TGTGCCAGTAAACCAGGACAGGGCCAAGGCTACACCTTC. The chain combines TRBV19 with TRBJ1-2, with 8 bases aligning to TRBD1. J was trimmed by 8 bases and V by 7 bases; bases with no gene match: 9. The germline CDR1 and CDR2 sequences are LNHDA and SQIVND (reference sequence). The length of the CDR3 is 13 residues.

This rearrangement joins TRBV10-2 to TRBJ1-1, with 9 bases lining up with TRBD1. Per the germline V gene, CDR1 is WSHSY and CDR2 is SAAADI. The CDR3 length is 13 residues. V lost 8 bases to trimming and J lost 5 bases; unmatched junction nucleotides: 6. The CDR3 nucleotides are TGCGCCAGCGGACAGGGGTCGGGAACTGAAGCTTTCTTT. Translated, it gives CASGQGSGTEAFF.

This chain connects TRBV18 to TRBJ2-3; D may be TRBD1 (6 bases). V was trimmed by 0 bases and J by 3 bases, leaving 13 bases between them. Germline V gene sequence: CDR1 KGHSH, CDR2 LQKENI. The length of the CDR3 is 16 residues. The CDR3 is CASSPPPPGETDTQYF. CDR3 nucleotide sequence: TGTGCCAGCTCACCACCCCCTCCAGGGGAAACAGATACGCAGTATTTT.

V and J are TRBV5-1 and TRBJ1-3; the match to TRBD1 covers 8 bases. The CDR3 covers 14 residues. The trim removed 5 bases at V and 4 bases at J, leaving 5 bases unmatched. Germline CDR1 SGHRS, CDR2 YFSETQ. The CDR3 reads CASSPGQGGNTIYF. The CDR3 bases are TGCGCCAGCAGTCCCGGACAGGGAGGAAACACCATATATTTT.

The V and J genes are TRBV9 and TRBJ2-3; 10 bases align to TRBD1. J gave up 5 bases and V 4 bases, and 10 bases lay outside the gene matches. The CDR3 is 16 amino acids. Germline V CDR1 and CDR2: SGDLS, YYNGEE. The CDR3 loop reads CASSPRDRGTRDTQYF. The CDR3 DNA follows: TGTGCCAGCAGCCCCCGGGACAGGGGTACACGAGATACGCAGTATTTT.

The genes are TRBV7-9 and TRBJ1-1; TRBD1 matches 8 bases. The CDR3 consists of 15 residues. CDR1 is SEHNR, CDR2 FQNEAQ, per germline (reference sequence). V was clipped by 3 bases and J by 3 bases; unmatched bases: 6. CDR3 in DNA: TGTGCCAGCAGCTTTCGGGAACAGGGGGACACTGAAGCTTTCTTT. Its translation is CASSFREQGDTEAFF.

This chain links TRBV27 with TRBJ2-4, with 8 bases lining up with TRBD2. Germline trimming cut 6 bases from V and 1 base from J; bases unmatched to any gene: 5. The CDR3 spans 15 residues. Looked up from germline, CDR1 is MNHEY and CDR2 is SMNVEV (reference sequence). CDR3: CASRGLGLAKNIQYF. The CDR3 DNA reads TGTGCCAGCAGGGGACTAGGGTTGGCCAAAAACATTCAGTACTTC.

The J gene is TRBJ2-7, the V gene TRBV7-2; TRBD2 matches 9 bases. This CDR3 region has 14 residues. CDR1 is SGHTA and CDR2 is FQGNSA in the germline V gene. J was trimmed by 2 bases and V by 5 bases; bases with no gene match: 4. CDR3 in DNA: TGTGCCAGCAGCACAAGCGGGGGGCCCTACGAGCAGTACTTC. Encoded protein: CASSTSGGPYEQYF.

The V call is TRBV6-4, the J call TRBJ2-2; D not resolved. The CDR3 sequence is 14 residues long. V lost 6 bases and J lost 3, with 11 bases in between. In germline, CDR1 is MRHNA, CDR2 SNTAGT. The CDR3 is CASRAEWDTGELFF. The DNA of the CDR3 is TGTGCCAGCAGGGCGGAGTGGGACACCGGGGAGCTGTTTTTT.

The gene calls are TRBV5-1 and TRBJ1-1; D possibly corresponds to TRBD1 (6 bases). The CDR3 length is 14 residues. The V gene lost 7 bases and the J gene lost 2 bases, with 15 bases spanning the gap. Germline CDR1 is SGHRS and CDR2 is YFSETQ. CDR3 loop: CASEMGGLNTEAFF. In DNA form, the CDR3 reads TGCGCCAGCGAGATGGGGGGGCTTAACACTGAAGCTTTCTTT.

The chain joins TRBV27 to TRBJ1-1, with a weak D call TRBD1 (5 bases). The CDR3 runs 18 residues. The germline gives CDR1 MNHEY, CDR2 SMNVEV (reference sequence). Trimming left V 0 bases short and J 1 base short, with 18 bases between. The CDR3 loop reads CASSLSKTSGRSNTEAFF. The CDR3 nucleotides read TGTGCCAGCAGTTTATCGAAAACCTCAGGGCGTTCGAACACTGAAGCTTTCTTT.

Only a few counts were recorded for this clone. V and J are TRBV6-5 and TRBJ1-2, with D perhaps matching TRBD1 (5 bases). Trimming removed 6 bases at V and 2 bases at J, with 13 bases between. Germline V lookup: CDR1 MNHEY, CDR2 SVGAGI. This CDR3 spans 14 amino acids. The CDR3 spells CASSRRGFNYGYTF. CDR3 nucleotide sequence: TGTGCCAGCAGCCGTAGGGGTTTCAACTATGGCTACACCTTC.